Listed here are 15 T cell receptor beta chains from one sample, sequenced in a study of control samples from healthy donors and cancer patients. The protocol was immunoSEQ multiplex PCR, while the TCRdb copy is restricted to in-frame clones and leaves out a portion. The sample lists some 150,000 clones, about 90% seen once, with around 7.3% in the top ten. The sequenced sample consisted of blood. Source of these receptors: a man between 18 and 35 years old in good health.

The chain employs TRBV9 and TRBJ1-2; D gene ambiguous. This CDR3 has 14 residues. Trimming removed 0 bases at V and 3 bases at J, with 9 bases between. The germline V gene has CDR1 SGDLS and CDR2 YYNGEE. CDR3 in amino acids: CASSVVGTDYGYTF. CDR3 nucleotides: TGTGCCAGCAGCGTAGTGGGTACGGACTATGGCTACACCTTC.

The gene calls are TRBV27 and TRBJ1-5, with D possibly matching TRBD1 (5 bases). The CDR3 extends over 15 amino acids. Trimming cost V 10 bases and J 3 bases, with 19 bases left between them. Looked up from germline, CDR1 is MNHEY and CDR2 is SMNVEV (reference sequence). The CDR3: CATSRRGNVNQPQHF. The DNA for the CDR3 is TGTGCCACCTCGCGAAGGGGCAATGTCAATCAGCCCCAGCATTTT.

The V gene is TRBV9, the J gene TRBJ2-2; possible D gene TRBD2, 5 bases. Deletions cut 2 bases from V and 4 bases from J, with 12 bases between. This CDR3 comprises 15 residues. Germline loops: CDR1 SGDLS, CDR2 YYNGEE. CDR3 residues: CASSVGVGSTGELFF. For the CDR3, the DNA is TGTGCCAGCAGCGTTGGGGTAGGGAGCACCGGGGAGCTGTTTTTT.

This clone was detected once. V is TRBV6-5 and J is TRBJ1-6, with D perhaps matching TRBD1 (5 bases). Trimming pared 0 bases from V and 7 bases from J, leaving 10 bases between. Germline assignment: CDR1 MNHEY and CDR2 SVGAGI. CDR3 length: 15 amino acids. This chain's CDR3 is CASSYSMGENSPLHF. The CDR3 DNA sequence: TGTGCCAGCAGTTACTCGATGGGGGAGAATTCACCCCTCCACTTT.

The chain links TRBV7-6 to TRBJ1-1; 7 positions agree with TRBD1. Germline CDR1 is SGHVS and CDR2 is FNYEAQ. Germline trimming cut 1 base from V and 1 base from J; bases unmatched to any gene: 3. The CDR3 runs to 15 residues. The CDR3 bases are TGTGCCAGCAGCTTAGGACAGGGTGCGAACACTGAAGCTTTCTTT. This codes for CASSLGQGANTEAFF.

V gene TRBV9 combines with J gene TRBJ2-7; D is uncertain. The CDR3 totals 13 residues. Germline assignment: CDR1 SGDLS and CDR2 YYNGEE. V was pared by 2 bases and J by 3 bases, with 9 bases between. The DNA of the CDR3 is TGTGCCAGCAGCGTTTTTGACGGCTACGAGCAGTACTTC. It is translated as CASSVFDGYEQYF.

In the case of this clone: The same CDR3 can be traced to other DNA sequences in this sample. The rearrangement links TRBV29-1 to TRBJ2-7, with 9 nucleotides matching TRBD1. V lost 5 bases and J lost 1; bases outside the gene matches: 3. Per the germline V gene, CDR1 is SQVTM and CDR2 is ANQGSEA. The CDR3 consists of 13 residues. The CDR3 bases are TGCAGCGTTCGAGGGACAGGGTCCTACGAGCAGTACTTC. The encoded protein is CSVRGTGSYEQYF.

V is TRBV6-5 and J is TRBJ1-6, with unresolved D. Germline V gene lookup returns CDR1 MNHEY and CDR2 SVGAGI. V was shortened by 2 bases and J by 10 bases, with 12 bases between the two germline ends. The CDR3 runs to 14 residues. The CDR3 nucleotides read TGTGCCAGCAGTTACAGTGAAACCAAATCACCCCTCCACTTT. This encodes CASSYSETKSPLHF.

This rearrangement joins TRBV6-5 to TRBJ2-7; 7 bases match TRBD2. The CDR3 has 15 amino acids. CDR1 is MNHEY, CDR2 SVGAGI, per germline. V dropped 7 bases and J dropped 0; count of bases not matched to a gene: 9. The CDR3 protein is CASTLSSGSSYEQYF. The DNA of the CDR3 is TGTGCCAGCACCCTTTCTAGCGGCAGCTCCTACGAGCAGTACTTC.

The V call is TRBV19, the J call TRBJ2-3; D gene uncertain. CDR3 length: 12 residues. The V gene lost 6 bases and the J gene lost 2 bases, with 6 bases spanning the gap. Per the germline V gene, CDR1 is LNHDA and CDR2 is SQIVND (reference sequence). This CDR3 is CASSRPTDTQYF. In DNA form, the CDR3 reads TGTGCCAGTAGCCGCCCCACAGATACGCAGTATTTT.

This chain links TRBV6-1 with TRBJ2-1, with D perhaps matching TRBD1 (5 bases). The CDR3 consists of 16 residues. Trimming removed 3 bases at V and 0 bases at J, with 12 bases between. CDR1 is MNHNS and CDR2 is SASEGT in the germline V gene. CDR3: CASSELTAISYNEQFF. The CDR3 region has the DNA TGTGCCAGCAGTGAGCTGACAGCCATCTCCTACAATGAGCAGTTCTTC.

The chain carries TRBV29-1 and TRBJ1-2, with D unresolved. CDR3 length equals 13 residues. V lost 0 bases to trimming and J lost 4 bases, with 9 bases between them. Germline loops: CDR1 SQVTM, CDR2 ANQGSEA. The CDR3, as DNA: TGCAGCGTTGAAGATGAAGGAAGCTATGGCTACACCTTC. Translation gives CSVEDEGSYGYTF.

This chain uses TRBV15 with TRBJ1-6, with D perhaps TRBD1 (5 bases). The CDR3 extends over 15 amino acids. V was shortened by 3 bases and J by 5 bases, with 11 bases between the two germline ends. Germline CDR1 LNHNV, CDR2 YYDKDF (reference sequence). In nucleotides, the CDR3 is TGTGCCACCAGCAGGAGGGAAGGGGATAATTCACCCCTCCACTTT. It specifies CATSRREGDNSPLHF. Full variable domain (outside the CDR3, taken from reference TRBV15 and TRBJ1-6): DAMVIQNPRYQVTQFGKPVTLSCSQTLNHNVMYWYQQKSSQAPKLLFHYYDKDFNNEADTPDNFQSRRPNTSFCFLDIRSPGLGDTAMYLCATSRREGDNSPLHFGNGTRLTVT.

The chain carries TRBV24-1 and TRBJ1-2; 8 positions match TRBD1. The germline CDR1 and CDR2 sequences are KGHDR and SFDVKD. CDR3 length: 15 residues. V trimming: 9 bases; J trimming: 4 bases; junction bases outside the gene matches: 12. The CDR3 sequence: CATANPTGEGYGYTF. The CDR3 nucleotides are TGTGCCACCGCGAACCCGACAGGGGAAGGCTATGGCTACACCTTC.

The CDR3 nucleotides are TGTGCCAGCAGCTCGTTAGCAAGGGCCACGGGGGAGCAGTACTTC. Translating it yields CASSSLARATGEQYF. V is TRBV5-4 and J is TRBJ2-7, with D perhaps TRBD2 (5 bases). The CDR3 extends over 15 amino acids. Germline assignment: CDR1 SGHNT and CDR2 YYREEE (reference sequence). V was clipped by 3 bases and J by 7 bases, with 20 bases between them.